This T cell receptor (beta chain) was sequenced for a study of shared clonotypes between healthy human individuals. Study-level information: Every donor yielded three CD4 naive, three CD4 memory, two CD8 naive and one CD8 memory plate. Findings and limits, study-wide: In several donors, around 5% of naive CD4 clonotypes appeared in common.

Worth noting for this clone: Its specificity is unknown.

Sequencing was performed with immunoSEQ multiplex PCR; in TCRdb, only in-frame clones are kept and a portion is missing. The table lists just over 2,000,000 clones, 85% to 95% of them singletons. The CDR3 covers 15 residues. With 5 bases clipped from V and 2 bases from J, the junction kept 4 bases outside the gene matches. CDR1 and CDR2 from the germline V gene are ENHRY and SYGVKD. The receptor was isolated from a man between 18 and 35 years old in good health. Sequencing was done on a sample of naive CD4+ T cells sorted from blood. The subset here: CD45RA+ positively selected. The rearrangement joins TRBV10-3 to TRBJ2-2; TRBD2 agrees at 8 bases. The CDR3 region has the DNA TGTGCCATCAGTCCCGGACTAGCCAACACCGGGGAGCTGTTTTTT. This encodes CAISPGLANTGELFF.